This T cell receptor (beta chain) stems from a study of T cells in localized non-small cell lung cancer. General study findings and limits: Of the top 100 tumor clones, median around 60 were in adjacent lung, about 30 among its top 100. Greater blood T cell density accompanied longer overall survival. Maximal T cell clonality occurred in uninvolved adjacent lung, with tumor ranking below it.

Clones were read by immunoSEQ multiplex PCR, and TCRdb kept only the in-frame ones, dropping some. This table holds about 2,200 clones, roughly 22% found once. Turning to this clone: Its matching antigen is unknown.

Germline assignment: CDR1 LNHDA and CDR2 SQIVND (reference sequence). The CDR3 consists of 13 residues. V lost 8 bases and J 10 bases, leaving 20 bases between the germline ends. The material sequenced was lung tumor tissue, taken before any cancer treatment. The chain joins TRBV19 to TRBJ2-5; D may correspond to TRBD1 or TRBD2 (6 bases each). The clonotype comes from a man aged 40 to 69 with stage II lung adenocarcinoma. The CDR3 bases are TGTGCCAGTGGTCGGGGGCCCACAGGTAGCCAGTACTTC. As protein: CASGRGPTGSQYF.